Ten or more counts support the clone carrying this T cell receptor (beta chain). This record comes from a study of T cells in Graves' hyperthyroidism and ophthalmopathy. Germline-derived CDR1 and CDR2 are LGHDT and YNNKEL (reference sequence). The CDR3 runs to 14 residues. V was trimmed by 0 bases and J by 8 bases, leaving 11 bases between them. Amplification yielded TCR beta CDR3 regions, with RNA transcripts as the source. The TCR CDR3 was amplified in a first-round RT-PCR using the HTBI primer set. TCRdb ran MiXCR on the multiplex PCR reads and lists one entry per CDR3 protein. Here the sample spans 540,000 or so distinct CDR3 sequences, about a sixth being singletons.

Sequencing was carried out using blood. V and J are TRBV3-1 and TRBJ2-1; D remains unclear. This TCR was recovered from a woman in her 30s with Graves' hyperthyroidism. CDR3 protein: CASSQDLLMDEQFF. The CDR3 DNA is TGTGCCAGCAGCCAAGATTTGTTAATGGATGAGCAGTTCTTC.